Shown below are 31 T cell receptor beta chains from a single sample sequenced in a study of T cells in Graves' hyperthyroidism and ophthalmopathy. The investigators amplified TCR beta CDR3 regions from RNA transcripts. First-round RT-PCR of the TCR CDR3 relied on the HTBI primer set. One entry per CDR3 protein, called by TCRdb with MiXCR from the multiplex PCR reads. The table lists under 450,000 distinct CDR3 sequences, roughly 14% of them singletons. Source material: blood. Receptors were obtained from a woman between 18 and 30 years old with Graves' hyperthyroidism.

This clonotype was counted a few times. The DNA of the CDR3 is TGTGCCAGCAGTTTAGGGGGACAGGGCCGGGGCTACACCTTC. Its protein is CASSLGGQGRGYTF. The chain couples TRBV12-3 or TRBV12-4 to TRBJ1-2; 9 nucleotides agree with TRBD1. The CDR3 totals 14 residues. V lost 1 base to trimming and J lost 8 bases; unmatched junction nucleotides: 5.

The rearrangement uses TRBV7-9 and TRBJ1-2; no reliable D call. Germline V gene data show CDR1 as SEHNR and CDR2 as FQNEAQ (reference sequence). Deletions cut 4 bases from V and 4 bases from J, with 13 bases between. The CDR3 consists of 14 residues. The CDR3 loop is CASSSKAAFYGYTF. The CDR3, as DNA: TGTGCCAGCAGCTCGAAGGCCGCTTTCTATGGCTACACCTTC.

This clonotype was seen many times. The chain recombines TRBV9 with TRBJ2-1; tentatively, D is TRBD1 or TRBD2 (6 bases each). This CDR3 has 15 residues. Looked up from germline, CDR1 is SGDLS and CDR2 is YYNGEE. Trimming cost V 0 bases and J 8 bases, with 15 bases left between them. The CDR3 region is CASSVGGARWDEQFF. The CDR3 DNA sequence: TGTGCCAGCAGCGTAGGGGGGGCCCGTTGGGATGAGCAGTTCTTC. The full variable domain, rest sourced from reference TRBV9 and TRBJ2-1, is DSGVTQTPKHLITATGQRVTLRCSPRSGDLSVYWYQQSLDQGLQFLIQYYNGEERAKGNILERFSAQQFPDLHSELNLSSLELGDSALYFCASSVGGARWDEQFFGPGTRLTVL.

About this clonotype: This clone may be a read error of a much larger clone one base away. The chain couples TRBV2 to TRBJ1-1, with a tentative D call TRBD1 (5 bases). Per germline, CDR1 SNHLY and CDR2 FYNNEI. The V end was cut by 8 bases, the J end by 1 base, with 5 bases between. The CDR3 extends over 11 amino acids. CDR3 region: CASGANTEAFF. The DNA for the CDR3 is TGTGCCAGCGGGGCGAACACTGAAGCTTTCTTT.

V usage is TRBV5-1 and J usage is TRBJ2-5; D unresolved. The CDR3 extends over 14 amino acids. Trimming removed 5 bases at V and 1 base at J, with 12 bases between. CDR1 and CDR2 (germline): SGHRS, YFSETQ. The CDR3 protein is CASSWGRTQETQYF. CDR3 bases: TGCGCCAGCAGTTGGGGAAGGACCCAAGAGACCCAGTACTTC.

Many counts were recorded for this clonotype. The chain uses TRBV20-1 and TRBJ1-4; 7 bases map to TRBD1. Germline V gene sequence: CDR1 DFQATT, CDR2 SNEGSKA (reference sequence). V lost 6 bases to trimming and J lost 8 bases; unmatched junction nucleotides: 6. The CDR3 consists of 12 residues. In nucleotides, the CDR3 is TGCAGTGCCCAGGGGGTTAGGGAAAAACTGTTTTTT. It translates to CSAQGVREKLFF.

This clonotype was found many times. The chain uses TRBV20-1 and TRBJ1-1; the D is unclear. Germline V gene lookup returns CDR1 DFQATT and CDR2 SNEGSKA (reference sequence). This CDR3 is 14 amino acids long. Trimming shortened V by 5 bases and J by 4 bases, and 17 bases separated the two germline ends. The DNA of the CDR3 is TGCAGTGCTCGACCCCTCAAGGGAATCACTGAAGCTTTCTTT. Translating gives CSARPLKGITEAFF.

This clonotype was seen more than once but under ten times. This sequence may be a read error, since a much larger clone differs from it by one base. The chain has TRBV2 and TRBJ2-7, with D perhaps being TRBD1 or TRBD2 (6 bases each). The CDR3 extends over 13 amino acids. Germline V gene data show CDR1 as SNHLY and CDR2 as FYNNEI. CDR3 region: CASSGTRQDERYF. The DNA for the CDR3 is TGTGCCAGCAGCGGGACTCGACAGGACGAGCGGTACTTC.

At least ten counts were recorded for this clonotype. CDR3 residues: CASSEYEGAATQYF. The CDR3 region has the DNA TGTGCCAGCAGTGAATATGAGGGGGCAGCTACGCAGTATTTT. This sequence joins TRBV25-1 and TRBJ2-3; 7 bases fit TRBD1. The ends lost 0 bases at V and 8 bases at J; junction bases unmatched: 5. CDR3 length: 14 amino acids. Germline CDR1 reads MGHDK; CDR2 reads SYGVNS.

This clonotype was detected ten times or more. The chain uses TRBV6-1 and TRBJ1-5; 9 nucleotides align to TRBD1. The J segment lost 2 bases and the V segment lost 4 bases, leaving 6 bases of the junction unmatched. From germline, CDR1 is MNHNS and CDR2 SASEGT. The CDR3 consists of 16 residues. In DNA form, the CDR3 reads TGTGCCAGCAGTGCACAAACAGGGGGCGGCAATCAGCCCCAGCATTTT. It specifies CASSAQTGGGNQPQHF.

This clonotype was counted ten times or more. The chain recombines TRBV20-1 with TRBJ2-5; the D call may be TRBD1 or TRBD2 (6 bases each). Per germline, CDR1 DFQATT and CDR2 SNEGSKA (reference sequence). The CDR3 has 13 amino acids. The V end was cut by 3 bases, the J end by 5 bases, with 13 bases between. CDR3 region: CSARGGRIETQYF. The CDR3 DNA reads as TGCAGTGCTAGGGGGGGCCGGATCGAGACCCAGTACTTC.

This clonotype was found many times. The V gene is TRBV3-1, the J gene TRBJ2-7; D possibly matches TRBD1 or TRBD2 (6 bases each). Germline CDR1 is LGHDT and CDR2 is YNNKEL (reference sequence). The CDR3 contains 15 residues. Trimming left V 1 base short and J 0 bases short, with 10 bases between. The CDR3, as DNA: TGTGCCAGCAGCCAAGGTCCGGGGGCCTCCTACGAGCAGTACTTC. Translated: CASSQGPGASYEQYF.

Concerning this clonotype: Just one base apart from a much larger clone, this may be a read error. This is likely a read error, given that the CDR3 carries no conserved phenylalanine or tryptophan at its end. The chain employs TRBV27 and TRBJ2-7, with 13 bases matching TRBD2. Germline V gene sequence: CDR1 MNHEY, CDR2 SMNVEV (reference sequence). This CDR3 comprises 15 residues. V dropped 2 bases and J dropped 7; count of bases not matched to a gene: 5. The CDR3 loop is CASSLTSGGAWEQYL. The CDR3 DNA follows: TGTGCCAGCAGTTTAACTAGCGGGGGGGCCTGGGAGCAGTACCTC.

This clonotype came up many times. The chain carries TRBV12-3 or TRBV12-4 and TRBJ2-3, with 9 bases fitting TRBD2. J was trimmed by 6 bases and V by 4 bases; bases with no gene match: 5. The CDR3 loop spans 14 amino acids. CDR3 in DNA: TGTGCCAGCAGTTCGTGGCGGGAGGGGGATACGCAGTATTTT. It specifies CASSSWREGDTQYF.

This clonotype was found many times. This chain uses TRBV12-3 or TRBV12-4 with TRBJ2-1; D might be TRBD2 (5 bases). The V end lost 1 base, the J end lost 0 bases, and 10 bases lay between the germline ends. The CDR3 contains 16 residues. CDR3 nucleotides: TGTGCCAGCAGTTTAGGCGGGTCGTCCTCCTACAATGAGCAGTTCTTC. Protein: CASSLGGSSSYNEQFF.

The table lists this clonotype with many counts. J is TRBJ2-7 and V is TRBV20-1, with D unresolved. This CDR3 has 13 amino acids. V dropped 1 base and J dropped 2 bases, with 9 bases sitting between them. Germline V lookup: CDR1 DFQATT, CDR2 SNEGSKA (reference sequence). The CDR3 DNA sequence: TGCAGTGCTAGAGGCGACCCAGCCTACGAGCAGTACTTC. It is translated as CSARGDPAYEQYF.

This clonotype was seen repeatedly, ten times or more. The J gene is TRBJ2-1, the V gene TRBV3-1, with 11 bases matching TRBD2. Unmatched junction bases numbered 4, after V lost 0 bases and J lost 6 bases. The CDR3 totals 16 residues. Germline V lookup: CDR1 LGHDT, CDR2 YNNKEL (reference sequence). CDR3 residues: CASSQEGTSGGNEQFF. The CDR3 bases are TGTGCCAGCAGCCAAGAAGGTACTAGCGGGGGCAATGAGCAGTTCTTC.

This clonotype has ten or more counts. The chain carries TRBV11-2 and TRBJ1-1; 8 bases are a match to TRBD1. V shed 5 bases and J 6 bases; nucleotides not matched to a gene: 11. This CDR3 spans 15 amino acids. Germline V CDR1 and CDR2: SGHAT, FQNNGV. The CDR3 is CASSPRTGRVAEAFF. In DNA, the CDR3 is TGTGCCAGCAGCCCAAGGACAGGGCGGGTGGCTGAAGCTTTCTTT.

The chain employs TRBV6-6 and TRBJ1-2; D perhaps matches TRBD1 (6 bases). V lost 2 bases, J lost 8 bases, and 9 bases lay in between. The CDR3 sequence is 12 residues long. Germline CDR1 and CDR2: MNHNY and SVGAGI (reference sequence). The CDR3 region has the DNA TGTGCCAGCAGTTACCCCCAGGGGGGCTACACCTTC. This codes for CASSYPQGGYTF.

This clonotype was observed at least ten times. The chain employs TRBV20-1 and TRBJ2-7, with 10 bases matching TRBD2. The J segment lost 6 bases and the V segment lost 3 bases, leaving 11 bases of the junction unmatched. The germline CDR1 and CDR2 sequences are DFQATT and SNEGSKA (reference sequence). This CDR3 has 15 residues. CDR3 coding DNA: TGCAGTGCTAGGGCCGGGACTAGCGACAGCAGCGAGCAGTACTTC. It is translated as CSARAGTSDSSEQYF.

This clonotype was observed at least ten times. The chain uses TRBV20-1 and TRBJ1-1; no clear D gene. Deletions cut 5 bases from V and 1 base from J, with 11 bases between. From germline, CDR1 is DFQATT and CDR2 SNEGSKA (reference sequence). There are 13 residues in the CDR3. CDR3 amino acids: CSALSPTNTEAFF. CDR3 coding DNA: TGCAGTGCTCTCTCTCCGACGAACACTGAAGCTTTCTTT.

This clonotype was counted between two and nine times. V gene TRBV25-1 combines with J gene TRBJ2-7, with D possibly being TRBD1 or TRBD2 (5 bases each). Germline values: CDR1 MGHDK, CDR2 SYGVNS. The CDR3 is 12 residues long. V lost 10 bases to trimming and J lost 0 bases, with 10 bases between them. CDR3 bases: TGTGCCACCCGAGGGGCCTCCTACGAGCAGTACTTC. Translation: CATRGASYEQYF.

This chain joins TRBV20-1 and TRBJ2-1; the D is unclear. Germline V CDR1 and CDR2: DFQATT, SNEGSKA (reference sequence). V lost 6 bases, J lost 5 bases, and 5 bases lay in between. This CDR3 region has 10 residues. The CDR3 spells CSAADNEQFF. CDR3 bases: TGCAGTGCCGCAGACAATGAGCAGTTCTTC.

This clonotype was recorded at least ten times. The V and J genes are TRBV7-9 and TRBJ1-5, with unresolved D. V was clipped by 2 bases and J by 5 bases, with 7 bases between them. This CDR3 is built from 13 residues. Germline CDR1 is SEHNR and CDR2 is FQNEAQ (reference sequence). Written as DNA, the CDR3 is TGTGCCAGCAGCTTAATTGGGGATCAGCCCCAGCATTTT. This translates into CASSLIGDQPQHF.

Turning to this clonotype: A clone one base away is much larger, so this may be a read error. No conserved phenylalanine or tryptophan ends this CDR3, so it is likely a read error. The gene calls are TRBV13 and TRBJ1-2; tentatively, D is TRBD1 (6 bases). V dropped 5 bases and J dropped 2 bases, with 15 bases sitting between them. This CDR3 is built from 15 residues. Germline assignment: CDR1 PRHDT and CDR2 FYEKMQ (reference sequence). CDR3 in DNA: TGTGCCAGCAGCCCCTGGGACACGGAAAACTATGGCTACACCTTA. Its translation is CASSPWDTENYGYTL.

The chain recombines TRBV6-6 with TRBJ1-2, with D perhaps TRBD1 (5 bases). The CDR3 has 16 amino acids. Germline V gene sequence: CDR1 MNHNY, CDR2 SVGAGI (reference sequence). The ends were cut back, 2 bases at V and 7 bases at J, with 20 bases in the middle. This CDR3 is CASSYPPRGRVTGYTF. In DNA form, the CDR3 reads TGTGCCAGCAGTTACCCCCCCCGAGGCAGGGTTACTGGCTACACCTTC.

The sample holds many counts of this clonotype. The chain combines TRBV27 with TRBJ1-2; D gene unclear. V lost 4 bases, J lost 0 bases, and 12 bases lay in between. Germline values: CDR1 MNHEY, CDR2 SMNVEV (reference sequence). This CDR3 is built from 15 residues. This chain's CDR3 is CASSSGRWANYGYTF. Written as DNA, the CDR3 is TGTGCCAGCAGTTCGGGAAGATGGGCTAACTATGGCTACACCTTC.

The chain couples TRBV28 to TRBJ2-3, with 9 bases identical to TRBD2. Germline CDR1 is MDHEN and CDR2 is SYDVKM. The CDR3 covers 17 residues. With V trimmed by 1 base and J by 1 base, 6 bases remained unmatched. The CDR3 DNA is TGTGCCAGCAGTTTATACGCGGGAGGGCCGGGCACAGATACGCAGTATTTT. Translating gives CASSLYAGGPGTDTQYF.

V gene TRBV20-1 combines with J gene TRBJ2-7; 7 bases match TRBD2. V dropped 0 bases and J dropped 5; count of bases not matched to a gene: 10. CDR3 length: 15 residues. Germline V gene data show CDR1 as DFQATT and CDR2 as SNEGSKA (reference sequence). DNA for the CDR3: TGCAGTGCTAGAGACAACTGGGGCGGGAGCGACGAGCAGTACTTC. Protein product: CSARDNWGGSDEQYF.

In its sample, this clonotype was seen once. The chain is built from TRBV7-3 and TRBJ2-4; the D gene could be TRBD1 or TRBD2 (5 bases each). The CDR3 totals 13 residues. Trimming cost V 5 bases and J 8 bases, with 13 bases left between them. The germline V gene has CDR1 SGHTA and CDR2 FQGTGA. This chain's CDR3 is CASSPGPGDIQYF. CDR3 bases: TGTGCCAGCAGCCCGGGACCTGGCGACATTCAGTACTTC.

This clonotype showed up many times. V usage is TRBV5-8 and J usage is TRBJ2-7; 7 nucleotides align to TRBD1. The germline V gene encodes CDR1 SGHTS and CDR2 YDEGEE. The CDR3 has 16 amino acids. Unmatched junction bases numbered 9, after V lost 3 bases and J lost 0 bases. In DNA form, the CDR3 reads TGTGCCAGCAGCTATGGGACAGACTTGAGCTCCTACGAGCAGTACTTC. Encoded protein: CASSYGTDLSSYEQYF.